A single sample is the source of the 21 T cell receptor beta chains below, sequenced in a study of T cells after yellow fever vaccination. TCRdb re-analysed the 5' RACE reads in MiXCR, keeping a single row per CDR3 protein. The profile shows roughly 120,000 distinct CDR3 sequences, roughly 7.9% of them singletons. Sample: CD4+ T cells sorted from PBMCs, taken approximately 40 days after the first yellow fever vaccination. Receptor source: a man aged 18 to 30 who received the YFV17D yellow fever vaccine.

Many counts were recorded for this clonotype. This chain links TRBV2 with TRBJ1-5, with a possible D match to TRBD1 (5 bases). The ends were cut back, 4 bases at V and 4 bases at J, with 14 bases in the middle. The CDR3 has 15 residues. Germline V lookup: CDR1 SNHLY, CDR2 FYNNEI. CDR3 DNA sequence: TGTGCCAGCAGTGTAGGGTTGTGGACAAATCAGCCCCAGCATTTT. This encodes CASSVGLWTNQPQHF.

This clonotype came up many times. The rearrangement uses TRBV10-3 and TRBJ2-3; no definite D call. CDR3 size: 12 residues. Trimming removed 2 bases at V and 6 bases at J, with 6 bases between. Germline values: CDR1 ENHRY, CDR2 SYGVKD. The CDR3 loop is CAISEDADTQYF. The CDR3 DNA follows: TGTGCCATCAGTGAGGACGCGGATACGCAGTATTTT.

Only a few counts were recorded for this clonotype. The V and J genes are TRBV20-1 and TRBJ1-5; no clear D gene. Per germline, CDR1 DFQATT and CDR2 SNEGSKA (reference sequence). The CDR3 loop spans 15 amino acids. Trimming took off 6 bases at V and 0 bases at J, with 15 bases between the two ends. CDR3 bases: TGCAGTGCCTCCCTAGGAGCCTATAGCAATCAGCCCCAGCATTTT. Translated: CSASLGAYSNQPQHF.

This clonotype was detected ten times or more. The J gene is TRBJ1-3, the V gene TRBV6-5, with D unresolved. Germline V gives CDR1 MNHEY, CDR2 SVGAGI. The V end was cut by 0 bases, the J end by 0 bases, with 9 bases between. There are 16 residues in the CDR3. The CDR3 is CASSYSTGSSGNTIYF. CDR3 nucleotides: TGTGCCAGCAGTTACTCGACTGGGAGCTCTGGAAACACCATATATTTT.

This clonotype appeared many times. The chain couples TRBV7-2 to TRBJ2-1; 8 positions match TRBD2. V trimming: 2 bases; J trimming: 2 bases; junction bases outside the gene matches: 2. Germline V gene lookup returns CDR1 SGHTA and CDR2 FQGNSA. The CDR3 is 15 residues long. The CDR3 coding sequence is TGTGCCAGCAGCTTAAGCGGGGGCGCCTACAATGAGCAGTTCTTC. Its translation is CASSLSGGAYNEQFF.

This clonotype was recorded many times. The chain recombines TRBV5-4 with TRBJ1-2, with 10 bases aligning to TRBD1. V dropped 1 base and J dropped 3; count of bases not matched to a gene: 3. Germline CDR1 is SGHNT and CDR2 is YYREEE (reference sequence). The CDR3 is 15 amino acids. The CDR3 is CASSLFGTGDYGYTF. The CDR3 region has the DNA TGTGCCAGCAGCTTGTTCGGGACAGGGGACTATGGCTACACCTTC.

Concerning this clonotype itself: Possible read error: a much larger clone is one base away. The chain recombines TRBV10-2 with TRBJ2-4, with D tentatively TRBD1 (6 bases). The germline V gene has CDR1 WSHSY and CDR2 SAAADI. The CDR3 is 13 amino acids. CDR3 nucleotide sequence: TGCGCCAGCCGGGTGGGGGCCAAAAACGTTCAGTACTTC. It encodes CASRVGAKNVQYF.

This clonotype was seen repeatedly, ten times or more. The chain has TRBV7-9 and TRBJ2-3, with 8 bases matching TRBD1. From germline, CDR1 is SEHNR and CDR2 FQNEAQ (reference sequence). The CDR3 is made up of 17 amino acids. Unmatched junction bases numbered 14, after V lost 5 bases and J lost 4 bases. In nucleotides, the CDR3 is TGTGCCAGCAGCCCCCCGCCCGCAGGGGGCGTCGCAGATACGCAGTATTTT. This sequence encodes CASSPPPAGGVADTQYF.

At least ten counts were recorded for this clonotype. The chain recombines TRBV6-5 with TRBJ1-5; no clear D. The V end lost 4 bases, the J end lost 1 base, and 14 bases lay between the germline ends. There are 16 residues in the CDR3. Germline V gene lookup returns CDR1 MNHEY and CDR2 SVGAGI. The CDR3 bases are TGTGCCAGCAGTTCTAGAGGTCCCCAAAGCAATCAGCCCCAGCATTTT. This codes for CASSSRGPQSNQPQHF.

This clonotype was seen at least ten times. The V gene is TRBV28, the J gene TRBJ1-5, with a weak D call TRBD1 (5 bases). V was shortened by 8 bases and J by 1 base, with 6 bases between the two germline ends. The CDR3 consists of 12 residues. Germline loops: CDR1 MDHEN, CDR2 SYDVKM. The CDR3 here is CASWGSNQPQHF. Written as DNA, the CDR3 is TGTGCCAGCTGGGGGAGCAATCAGCCCCAGCATTTT.

This clonotype appeared many times. The chain joins TRBV20-1 to TRBJ2-4, with D perhaps assigned TRBD1 or TRBD2 (7 bases each). The CDR3 spans 17 residues. V lost 6 bases to trimming and J lost 3 bases, with 24 bases between them. Germline CDR1 is DFQATT and CDR2 is SNEGSKA (reference sequence). CDR3 region: CSARGWEGASGKNIQYF. The CDR3, as DNA: TGCAGTGCCAGGGGGTGGGAGGGGGCTAGTGGCAAAAACATTCAGTACTTC.

This clonotype was recorded many times. This sequence joins TRBV5-5 and TRBJ1-1; possibly TRBD1 for D (5 bases). The CDR3 has 13 amino acids. CDR1 is SGHKS and CDR2 is YYEKEE in the germline V gene (reference sequence). Trimming removed 4 bases at V and 1 base at J, with 8 bases between. CDR3 sequence: CASSITGNTEAFF. Here the CDR3 DNA reads TGTGCCAGCAGCATCACAGGGAACACTGAAGCTTTCTTT.

This clonotype was counted at least ten times. V is TRBV4-1 and J is TRBJ1-5; tentatively, D is TRBD1 (6 bases). This CDR3 has 18 amino acids. From germline, CDR1 is MGHRA and CDR2 YSYEKL. V lost 1 base to trimming and J lost 2 bases, with 18 bases between them. This CDR3 reads CASSQVLPGEYGNQPQHF. The DNA of the CDR3 is TGCGCCAGCAGCCAAGTTCTTCCAGGGGAGTATGGCAATCAGCCCCAGCATTTT.

V and J are TRBV29-1 and TRBJ2-3, with TRBD1 matching over 10 bases. This CDR3 contains 15 residues. Per germline, CDR1 SQVTM and CDR2 ANQGSEA. V trimming: 4 bases; J trimming: 2 bases; junction bases outside the gene matches: 6. Written as DNA, the CDR3 is TGCAGCGTTGCGCGGACAGGGGGAGCCACAGATACGCAGTATTTT. Encoded protein: CSVARTGGATDTQYF.

This clonotype was seen a handful of times. The gene calls are TRBV7-2 and TRBJ2-5; D uncertain. Per germline, CDR1 SGHTA and CDR2 FQGNSA. The CDR3 extends over 14 amino acids. Trimming removed 1 base at V and 1 base at J, with 7 bases between. In DNA form, the CDR3 reads TGTGCCAGCAGCTTAGATCGGTTCCAAGAGACCCAGTACTTC. Encoded protein: CASSLDRFQETQYF.

This clonotype occurred a few times. The genes are TRBV5-4 and TRBJ1-2; no firm D call. Germline V CDR1 and CDR2: SGHNT, YYREEE (reference sequence). With 1 base removed from V and 6 bases from J, the gap between germline ends came to 13 bases. This CDR3 spans 14 amino acids. The CDR3 region is CASSLRTATHGYTF. For the CDR3, the DNA is TGTGCCAGCAGCTTGCGGACCGCCACTCATGGCTACACCTTC.

This clonotype was counted only a few times. V gene TRBV7-2 combines with J gene TRBJ2-3; possible D gene TRBD2, 6 bases. V gave up 0 bases and J gave up 8 bases, with 18 bases separating them. Germline V gives CDR1 SGHTA, CDR2 FQGNSA. The CDR3 has 16 residues. CDR3 in amino acids: CASSLALGLHGGTQYF. In DNA form, the CDR3 reads TGTGCCAGCAGCTTAGCTCTCGGCCTCCACGGGGGTACGCAGTATTTT.

Only a few counts were recorded for this clonotype. The rearrangement joins TRBV18 to TRBJ2-5, with D perhaps being TRBD1 or TRBD2 (5 bases each). CDR3 length: 13 amino acids. The V end was cut by 5 bases, the J end by 7 bases, with 14 bases between. Germline CDR1 is KGHSH and CDR2 is LQKENI. CDR3 bases: TGTGCCAGCTCAGACGGGGCCGATGGGACCCAGTACTTC. Protein product: CASSDGADGTQYF.

This clonotype occurred many times. The V gene is TRBV27, the J gene TRBJ2-3; D is unresolved. V lost 6 bases to trimming and J lost 2 bases, with 12 bases between them. The CDR3 runs to 14 residues. Germline V CDR1 and CDR2: MNHEY, SMNVEV (reference sequence). CDR3 bases: TGTGCCAGCAGATACCCCGGATCCACAGATACGCAGTATTTT. Translating it yields CASRYPGSTDTQYF.

This clonotype came up a few times. The chain joins TRBV19 to TRBJ2-3; D ambiguous. Germline CDR1 LNHDA, CDR2 SQIVND (reference sequence). The V end lost 3 bases, the J end lost 7 bases, and 11 bases lay between the germline ends. This CDR3 region has 13 residues. The DNA for the CDR3 is TGTGCCAGTAGTATGTTAGAACCATATACGCAGTATTTT. Protein product: CASSMLEPYTQYF.

This clonotype appeared many times. The V and J genes are TRBV7-2 and TRBJ1-2, with 7 positions matching TRBD1. The V segment lost 6 bases and the J segment 8 bases; nucleotides outside the gene matches: 15. Germline lookup yields CDR1 SGHTA and CDR2 FQGNSA. CDR3 size: 15 residues. CDR3 sequence: CASSLIGQARRGYTF. CDR3 coding DNA: TGTGCCAGCAGTCTAATCGGACAGGCCAGAAGGGGCTACACCTTC.